One TCR beta chain is described in this entry. Its antigen remains unidentified. Germline V gene lookup returns CDR1 LGHDT and CDR2 YNNKEL (reference sequence). The CDR3 covers 16 residues. J lost 9 bases, V lost 2 bases, and 9 bases had no gene match. The data derive from a study of T cell responses to AZD1222 COVID-19 vaccine. TCRdb keeps only in-frame clones here, not all; method: immunoSEQ multiplex PCR. The table shows 150,000 or so clones, with 85% to 95% occurring only once. Study findings and constraints: Spike-specific TCR repertoires showed rising breadth and depth after two AZD1222 doses.

This clonotype originated in an adult in good health. This chain links TRBV3-1 (or the pseudogene TRBV3-2) with TRBJ1-6; 8 bases fit TRBD1. The sample in question was peripheral blood, obtained on day 0 of MenACWY control vaccination. CDR3 residues: CASSQQATGGISPLHF. As DNA, the CDR3 is TGTGCCAGCAGCCAACAGGCTACAGGGGGAATTTCACCCCTCCACTTT.